This TCR beta chain was retrieved from a study of T cells in Graves' hyperthyroidism and ophthalmopathy. Germline V gene lookup returns CDR1 SGHDN and CDR2 FVKESK. Trimming took off 2 bases at V and 2 bases at J, with 6 bases between the two ends. CDR3 length equals 13 residues. Lactation, pregnancy, other autoimmune disease or uncontrolled infection excluded patients. The CDR3 regions of TCR beta were amplified from RNA transcripts. HTBI primers were the set used in a first-round RT-PCR of the TCR CDR3. TCRdb reprocessed the multiplex PCR reads via MiXCR and lists one record per CDR3 protein. The table shows 500,000 to 650,000 distinct CDR3 sequences, with 11% to 15% occurring only once.

This receptor was identified in a woman aged 40 to 50 with Graves' hyperthyroidism. V is TRBV14 and J is TRBJ1-2; unclear D gene. Sequencing was done on a sample of blood. CDR3 nucleotides: TGTGCCAGCAGCCAACGAGAAAACTATGGCTACACCTTC. This translates into CASSQRENYGYTF.